These T cell receptor beta chains were read from a single sample in a study of blood T cell repertoires in COVID-19. Libraries were prepared by immunoSEQ multiplex PCR; TCRdb keeps only in-frame clonotypes and omits some of them. Altogether 35,000 to 45,000 clones are present, roughly 87% being singletons, with the ten largest covering around 20%. The specimen was peripheral blood. All receptors derive from a man between 60 and 75 years old with acute or convalescent COVID-19. Each CDR3 is given with its conserved first and last residue. D genes are given only for firm matches. Clone size is not always given. Where it is, it says once, few, many or a class for expanded clones.

>.|TRBJ1-5|TRBV28|.
TGTGCCAGCAGTTTACAGGGTTCAGGGAATCAGCCCCAGCATTTT
CASSLQGSGNQPQHF
>.|TRBJ2-3|TRBV5-6|TRBD2
TGTGCCAGCAGCTCTGCGGGAGGGCCGGATACGCAGTATTTT
CASSSAGGPDTQYF
>.|TRBJ1-1|TRBV5-1|.
TGCGCCAGCAGCTTAGGAGGGGCCTTCACTGAAGCTTTCTTT
CASSLGGAFTEAFF
>once|TRBJ1-5|TRBV7-2|TRBD1
TGTGCCAGCAGCCCGACAGGGGGCTCGCAGCCCCAGCATTTT
CASSPTGGSQPQHF
>.|TRBJ1-1|TRBV5-6|TRBD1
TGTGCCAGCAGCCGGACAGGGCGAGAGATGAACACTGAAGCTTTCTTT
CASSRTGREMNTEAFF
>.|TRBJ1-1|TRBV5-5|TRBD1
TGTGCCAGCAGTCCAACTGACAGGGTCGACACTGAAGCTTTCTTT
CASSPTDRVDTEAFF
>.|TRBJ2-3|TRBV7-2|.
TGTGCCAGCAGCTTCGCCCGGTTGGATACGCAGTATTTT
CASSFARLDTQYF
>.|TRBJ1-5|TRBV10-2|.
TGCGCCAGCAGTGCAGTGAATAGCAATCAGCCCCAGCATTTT
CASSAVNSNQPQHF
>once|TRBJ2-5|TRBV6-1|.
TGTGCCAGCAGTGAAATGGGATTCAGGGCCGAGACCCAGTACTTC
CASSEMGFRAETQYF
>.|TRBJ1-4|TRBV2|TRBD1
TGTGCCAGCAAACCGACAGGGTGGGAGGAAAAACTGTTTTTT
CASKPTGWEEKLFF
>.|TRBJ2-5|TRBV29-1|.
TGCAGCGTTGATGGCGGGATAGATCCGACCCAGTACTTC
CSVDGGIDPTQYF
>.|TRBJ1-4|TRBV7-9|.
TGTGCCAGCAGCCCAGTTGATAATGAAAAACTGTTTTTT
CASSPVDNEKLFF
>.|TRBJ1-1|TRBV5-1|.
TGCGCCAGCAGCTTGGACGGTTCGGTGAACACTGAAGCTTTCTTT
CASSLDGSVNTEAFF
>.|TRBJ1-1|TRBV15|.
TGTGCCACCAGCAGAGATGGGACTATAACTGAAGCTTTCTTT
CATSRDGTITEAFF
>.|TRBJ1-4|TRBV6-5|.
TGTGCCAGCAGTTACTCCGGGAATCTCCACGGGCAACTGTTTTTT
CASSYSGNLHGQLFF
>.|TRBJ2-7|TRBV29-1|TRBD2
TGCAGCGTTGACGGGGGGGCTCTCTACGAGCAGTACTTC
CSVDGGALYEQYF
>.|TRBJ1-2|TRBV19|.
TGTGCCAGTAGTAGTCTCTCAGCTAACTATGGCTACACCTTC
CASSSLSANYGYTF
>.|TRBJ2-1|TRBV7-6|TRBD2
TGTGCCAGCAGCTTAGGGGCCCGGAGTCTTGCCAGCGGGAGCTACAATGAGCAGTTCTTC
CASSLGARSLASGSYNEQFF
>.|TRBJ1-2|TRBV29-1|.
TGCAGCGTTGGAGGTTGGCAGAACCCCTATGGCTACACCTTC
CSVGGWQNPYGYTF
>.|TRBJ2-7|TRBV19|.
TGTGCCAGTAGTATATCACTTTTAAGCTCCTACGAGCAGTACTTC
CASSISLLSSYEQYF
>.|TRBJ1-5|TRBV28|.
TGTGCCAGCAGTTTCCCGGACACCATCAATCAGCCCCAGCATTTT
CASSFPDTINQPQHF
>.|TRBJ2-3|TRBV27|.
TGTGCCAGCAGCCTGGGGGGAAGCGCAGATACGCAGTATTTT
CASSLGGSADTQYF
>.|TRBJ1-3|TRBV19|.
TGTGCCAGTAGCCCGGACGGGGGCTCTGGAAACACCATATATTTT
CASSPDGGSGNTIYF
>.|TRBJ2-2|TRBV29-1|.
TGCAGCGTTCGCGTTTGGGGGGCGAACACCGGGGAGCTGTTTTTT
CSVRVWGANTGELFF
>.|TRBJ2-1|TRBV19|TRBD2
TGTGCCAGTAGTATGGTGGCGGGAGTTCTCGGGGAGCAGTTCTTC
CASSMVAGVLGEQFF
>.|TRBJ1-1|TRBV18|.
TGTGCCAGCTCACAACGAGAAGTGGAAGCTTTCTTT
CASSQREVEAFF
>.|TRBJ2-1|TRBV7-8|TRBD2
TGTGCCAGCAGCCCAGGGACTAGCGAATACAATGAGCAGTTCTTC
CASSPGTSEYNEQFF
>.|TRBJ1-1|TRBV19|.
TGTGCCAGTAGTATAGATCCTTACAGTGAAGCTTTCTTT
CASSIDPYSEAFF
>.|TRBJ1-2|TRBV28|.
TGTGCCAGCAGTCCCTCTCTCAGGGCGCGCTATGGCTACACCTTC
CASSPSLRARYGYTF
>.|TRBJ2-7|TRBV25-1|.
TGTGCCAGCAGCTGGGCAGGGGTATACGAGCAGTACTTC
CASSWAGVYEQYF
>.|TRBJ2-6|TRBV9|TRBD2
TGTGCCAGCAGCGGTGGAGCGGGAGGGCCCTCTGGGGCCAACGTCCTGACTTTC
CASSGGAGGPSGANVLTF
>few|TRBJ1-2|TRBV6-6|.
TGTGCCAGCAGCCGAACAGGCTCCTATGGCTACACCTTC
CASSRTGSYGYTF
>.|TRBJ2-1|TRBV19|.
TGTGCCAGTAGTGCAGGGTATCCCTACAATGAGCAGTTCTTC
CASSAGYPYNEQFF
>.|TRBJ2-2|TRBV5-4|.
TGTGCCAGCAGCTTGGCCGACACCGGGGAGCTGTTTTTT
CASSLADTGELFF
>.|TRBJ2-3|TRBV11-3|TRBD2
TGTGCCAGCAGCCGACTAGCGGGAGTGGATACGCAGTATTTT
CASSRLAGVDTQYF
>once|TRBJ1-5|TRBV19|TRBD1
TGTGCCAGTAGTATCCAGGGGGGCCAGCCCCAGCATTTT
CASSIQGGQPQHF
>once|TRBJ2-5|TRBV7-9|.
TGTGCCAGCAGCGCAAGAACAGGGTGGGGAGAGACCCAGTACTTC
CASSARTGWGETQYF
>.|TRBJ1-1|TRBV7-2|.
TGTGCCAGCAGCTTAACCCCCGGGACTGAAGCTTTCTTT
CASSLTPGTEAFF
>.|TRBJ1-5|TRBV5-1|.
TGCGCCAGCAGCTTGGGAGAATCCAGCAATCAGCCCCAGCATTTT
CASSLGESSNQPQHF
>.|TRBJ1-2|TRBV11-2|.
TGTGCCAGCAGCCGGGAAGTCTATGGGGGCTACACCTTC
CASSREVYGGYTF
>.|TRBJ1-2|TRBV11-2|.
TGTGCCAGCAGCTTAGCCAGCTATGGCTACACCTTC
CASSLASYGYTF
>.|TRBJ2-3|TRBV10-3|TRBD2
TGTGCCATCAGTGGTGCGAGCGGGAGGGATGATACGCAGTATTTT
CAISGASGRDDTQYF
>once|TRBJ2-3|TRBV9|TRBD2
TGTGCCAGCAGCGCCGCCGGACTAGCGGGAGGGTTAGGCGGCACAGATACGCAGTATTTT
CASSAAGLAGGLGGTDTQYF
>.|TRBJ1-1|TRBV2|.
TGTGCCAGCAGGAGCGGCGCTGAAGCTTTCTTT
CASRSGAEAFF
>.|TRBJ1-1|TRBV11-3|TRBD1
TGTGCCAGCAGCTTAGAGGGACAGGGAGCTTTCTTT
CASSLEGQGAFF
>once|TRBJ1-2|TRBV6-6|TRBD1
TGTGCCAGCAGTTACTCGAAACGGACAGGGAACTATGGCTACACCTTC
CASSYSKRTGNYGYTF
>.|TRBJ2-1|TRBV24-1|TRBD2
TGTGCCACCAGTGATTTACGCGGGAGGGGCTACAATGAGCAGTTCTTC
CATSDLRGRGYNEQFF